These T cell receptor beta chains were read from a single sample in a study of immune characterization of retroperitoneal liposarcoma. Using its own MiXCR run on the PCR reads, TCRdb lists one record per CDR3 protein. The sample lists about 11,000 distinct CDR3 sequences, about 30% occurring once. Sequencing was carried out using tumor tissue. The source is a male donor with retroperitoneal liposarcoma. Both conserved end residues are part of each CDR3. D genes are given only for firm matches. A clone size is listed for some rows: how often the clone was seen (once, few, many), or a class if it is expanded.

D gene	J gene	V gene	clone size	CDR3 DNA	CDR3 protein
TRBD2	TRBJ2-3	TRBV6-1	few	TGTGCCAGCCATAACCGGGGGGAGGTAGATACGCAGTATTTT	CASHNRGEVDTQYF
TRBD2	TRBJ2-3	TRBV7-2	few	TGTGCCAGCGGGGGTGGGGGGGATAGCACAGATACGCAGTATTTT	CASGGGGDSTDTQYF
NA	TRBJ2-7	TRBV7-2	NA	TGTGCCAGCAGCTTACTAGGACAGCTCGAGCAGTACTTC	CASSLLGQLEQYF
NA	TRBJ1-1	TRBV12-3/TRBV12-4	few	TGTGCCAGCAGCCGCGGTGGGGCGGGGACTGAAGCTTTCTTT	CASSRGGAGTEAFF
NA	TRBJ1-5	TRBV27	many	TGTGCCAGCAGTCCCCCGTTGGCGGGGGCTAATCAGCCCCAGCATTTT	CASSPPLAGANQPQHF
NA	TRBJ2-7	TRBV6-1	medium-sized	TGTGCCAACTCAAGGGCTAAGGCCTACAATGAGCAGTACTTC	CANSRAKAYNEQYF
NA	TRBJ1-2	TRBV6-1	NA	TGTGCCAGCAGTGAAGGGGGGGAGGGCTATGGCTACACCTTC	CASSEGGEGYGYTF
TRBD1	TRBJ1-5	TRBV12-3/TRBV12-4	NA	TGTGCCAGCAGACCGGGACAGGGGAATCAGCCCCAGCATTTT	CASRPGQGNQPQHF
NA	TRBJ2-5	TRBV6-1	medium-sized	TGTGCCAGCAGTACCACTGGGGAGACCCAGTACTTC	CASSTTGETQYF
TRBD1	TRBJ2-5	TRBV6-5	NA	TGTGCCAGCAGTTACTCGCCGACAGGGGCCGGGGAGACCCAGTACTTC	CASSYSPTGAGETQYF
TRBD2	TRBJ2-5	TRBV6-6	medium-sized	TGTGCCAGCAGTTACTCCGGACTAGCGGGTCCGGAGACCCAGTACTTC	CASSYSGLAGPETQYF
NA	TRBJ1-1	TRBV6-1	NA	TGTGCCAGCAGGGGAAGGGTCCCACCTGAAGCTTTCTTT	CASRGRVPPEAFF
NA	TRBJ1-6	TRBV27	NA	TGTGCCAGCAGTAGGGACACACGGTCACCCCTCCACTTT	CASSRDTRSPLHF
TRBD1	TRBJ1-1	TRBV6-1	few	TGTGCCAGCCATCCCGGGACAGTGGCTAACACTGAAGCTTTCTTT	CASHPGTVANTEAFF
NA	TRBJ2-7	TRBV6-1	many	TGTGCCAGCAGTGAAGGGGGGGGCTCCTACAATGAGCAGTACTTC	CASSEGGGSYNEQYF
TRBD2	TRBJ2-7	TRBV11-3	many	TGTGCCAGCAGCGGTAGCGGGGGACCCTACAATGAGCAGTACTTC	CASSGSGGPYNEQYF
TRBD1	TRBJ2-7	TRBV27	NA	TGTGCCAGCAGTTTATCTGAGCGTCCAGGGGGATCCTACGAGCAGTACTTC	CASSLSERPGGSYEQYF
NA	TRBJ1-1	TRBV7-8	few	TGTGCCAGCAACACTGATGGGGACACTGAAGCTTTCTTT	CASNTDGDTEAFF
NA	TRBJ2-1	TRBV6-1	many	TGTGCCAGCAGCCCCGGCTGGAGGGGGTACAATGAGCAGTTCTTC	CASSPGWRGYNEQFF
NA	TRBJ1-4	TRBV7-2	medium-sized	TGTGCCAGCAGCCGCTCCCGTAATGAAAAACTGTTTTTT	CASSRSRNEKLFF
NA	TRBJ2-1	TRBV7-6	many	TGTGCCAGCAGGCCAGACAGAGAAGAGACCCAGTTCTTC	CASRPDREETQFF
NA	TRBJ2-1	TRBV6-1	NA	TGTGCCAGCAGTGACCACGACCGGACCCAGTTCTTC	CASSDHDRTQFF
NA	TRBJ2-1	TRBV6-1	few	TGTGCCAGCAGCCTCCAGAATGAGCAGTTCTTC	CASSLQNEQFF
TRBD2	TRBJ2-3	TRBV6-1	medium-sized	TGTGCCAGCAGGGCCAGCGGGGGGCCCGGTGATACGCAGTATTTT	CASRASGGPGDTQYF
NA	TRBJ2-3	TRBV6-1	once	TGTGCCAGCAGTGAAGCTACAGGGAGATGGGATACGCAGTATTTT	CASSEATGRWDTQYF
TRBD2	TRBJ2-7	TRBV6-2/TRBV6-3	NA	TGTGCCAGCAGCAACGGACTAGCGGGAGGTAGGTATGAGCAGTACTTC	CASSNGLAGGRYEQYF
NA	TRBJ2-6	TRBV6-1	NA	NA	CASRPRGKAWLHLRF
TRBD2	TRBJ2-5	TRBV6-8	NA	TGTGCCAGCAGTCCCGGGACTAGCGGGAAGTACAATGAGCAGTACTTC	CASSPGTSGKYNEQYF
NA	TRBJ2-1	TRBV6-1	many	TGTGCCAGCAGTGAGACGTCCCCTTTGGGTCTCGAGCAGTTCTTC	CASSETSPLGLEQFF
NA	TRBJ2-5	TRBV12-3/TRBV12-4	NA	TGTGCCAGCAGCTTCGGACGGGTCTCGGCATGGTACTTC	CASSFGRVSAWYF
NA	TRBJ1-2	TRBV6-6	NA	TGTGCCAGCAGTTATTTAAGAGGTTATGGCTACACCTTC	CASSYLRGYGYTF
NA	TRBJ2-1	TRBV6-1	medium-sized	TGTGCCAGCAGTTGGGCCGTTAACAATGAGCAGTTCTTC	CASSWAVNNEQFF
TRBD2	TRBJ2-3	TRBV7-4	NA	TGTGCCAGCAGCTCACCCCATCGGACTAGCGGTAGCACAGATACGCAGTATTTT	CASSSPHRTSGSTDTQYF
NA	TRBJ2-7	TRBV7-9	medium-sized	TGTGCCAGCAGCTTAAGGGGGATTTCCTACGAGCAGTACTTC	CASSLRGISYEQYF
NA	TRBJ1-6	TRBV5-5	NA	TGTGCCAGCAGCTTCGGACACCTAGGTACCTACGAGCAGTACTTT	CASSFGHLGTYEQYF